These T cell receptor beta chains were read from a single sample in a study of cytomegalovirus exposure and HLA in healthy donors. Generated by immunoSEQ multiplex PCR, the TCRdb table keeps only in-frame clones and is missing some. The sample includes 250,000 or so clones, more than 75% of them seen just once. Sequencing was performed on PBMCs. These receptors were obtained from a man between 18 and 35 years old in good health and CMV-seronegative. CDR3s include the opening cysteine and the closing phenylalanine or tryptophan. D genes are given only for firm matches. The size field is filled for only some rows; it gives once, few, many or a size class.

-,TRBD1,TRBJ2-2,TRBV7-9,CARGTGTANTGELFF,TGTGCCAGGGGAACCGGGACAGCGAACACCGGGGAGCTGTTTTTT
-,-,TRBJ2-1,TRBV7-9,CASSFTRGSNEQFF,TGTGCCAGCAGCTTTACGCGAGGGTCGAATGAGCAGTTCTTC
-,TRBD1,TRBJ1-6,TRBV7-9,CASSTGTGGDSPLHF,TGTGCCAGCAGCACAGGGACAGGGGGAGATTCACCCCTCCACTTT
-,-,TRBJ2-1,TRBV9,CASSGSGSYNEQFF,TGTGCCAGCAGCGGTAGCGGATCTTACAATGAGCAGTTCTTC
-,-,TRBJ2-1,TRBV5-6,CASSSPVGGDNEQFF,TGTGCCAGCAGCAGTCCGGTGGGAGGCGACAATGAGCAGTTCTTC
-,-,TRBJ2-7,TRBV7-9,CASSEAGRYEQYF,TGTGCCAGCAGCGAGGCTGGCCGCTACGAGCAGTACTTC
-,TRBD2,TRBJ2-5,TRBV27,CASSLSTSGRVGEETQYF,TGTGCCAGCAGTTTATCGACTAGCGGGAGGGTCGGTGAAGAGACCCAGTACTTC
-,TRBD1,TRBJ2-3,TRBV9,CASSVGVDRGTDTQYF,TGTGCCAGCAGCGTAGGGGTGGACAGGGGCACAGATACGCAGTATTTT
-,-,TRBJ2-5,TRBV7-2,CASSLVGPRDWETQYF,TGTGCCAGCAGCTTAGTAGGACCCAGGGACTGGGAGACCCAGTACTTC
-,-,TRBJ1-5,TRBV30,CAWSGHRFQPQHF,TGTGCCTGGAGTGGCCACAGGTTTCAGCCCCAGCATTTT
-,-,TRBJ1-1,TRBV6-5,CASSSTARLDREAFF,TGTGCCAGCAGTTCAACTGCTCGACTAGATCGTGAAGCTTTCTTT
-,TRBD2,TRBJ2-1,TRBV25-1,CASSDLAGLGDEQFF,TGTGCCAGCAGTGATTTAGCGGGATTGGGTGATGAGCAGTTCTTC
once,TRBD1,TRBJ1-1,TRBV2,CASSGILGGAGRYTEAFF,TGTGCCAGCAGTGGTATCCTAGGGGGCGCGGGCAGGTACACTGAAGCTTTCTTT
-,TRBD1,TRBJ1-4,TRBV28,CASSFAVFRQGTWATNEKLFF,TGTGCCAGCAGTTTTGCCGTCTTTAGACAGGGGACCTGGGCGACTAATGAAAAACTGTTTTTT
-,TRBD1,TRBJ2-3,TRBV6-5,CASSPGQTSTDTQYF,TGTGCCAGCAGTCCGGGACAGACTAGCACAGATACGCAGTATTTT
-,TRBD1,TRBJ2-3,TRBV5-1,CASSLGTGANTDTQYF,TGCGCCAGCAGCTTGGGTACAGGGGCAAACACAGATACGCAGTATTTT
-,TRBD1,TRBJ2-5,TRBV4-3,CASSQDRTGMETQYF,TGCGCCAGCAGCCAAGATCGGACAGGGATGGAGACCCAGTACTTC
-,TRBD2,TRBJ2-5,TRBV28,CASSRTSGGYRETQYF,TGTGCCAGCAGTCGGACTAGCGGGGGCTACCGGGAGACCCAGTACTTC
-,TRBD2,TRBJ2-7,TRBV7-2,CASSPGTSRYEQYF,TGTGCCAGCAGCCCCGGGACTAGTCGCTACGAGCAGTACTTC
-,-,TRBJ1-6,TRBV6-1,CGLRDSYNSPLHF,TGTGGGCTCAGGGACTCCTATAATTCACCCCTCCACTTT
-,TRBD1,TRBJ1-1,TRBV6-1,CASSGGTGGTREAFF,TGTGCCAGCAGTGGGGGGACAGGGGGCACCAGGGAAGCTTTCTTT
-,-,TRBJ2-5,TRBV4-3,CASSRTTAQETQYF,TGCGCCAGCAGCAGAACGACAGCCCAAGAGACCCAGTACTTC
-,-,TRBJ2-2,TRBV28,CASSIRGVGNRELFF,TGTGCCAGCAGCATCAGGGGAGTGGGCAACAGGGAGCTGTTTTTT
-,-,TRBJ2-3,TRBV6-5,CASLGYADTQYF,TGTGCCAGCCTCGGGTACGCAGATACGCAGTATTTT
-,-,TRBJ2-1,TRBV27,CASSSKLEFEQFF,TGTGCCAGCAGTTCTAAACTAGAATTTGAGCAGTTCTTC
-,TRBD1,TRBJ2-3,TRBV9,CASSSRQGARTDTQYF,TGTGCCAGCAGCTCCCGACAGGGGGCGCGAACAGATACGCAGTATTTT
few,TRBD1,TRBJ2-7,TRBV10-2,CAGLRDRGGYEQYF,TGCGCCGGGCTCCGGGACAGGGGAGGGTACGAGCAGTACTTC
-,-,TRBJ1-2,TRBV2,CASSGQPARGYTF,TGTGCCAGCAGTGGACAGCCGGCGCGTGGCTACACCTTC
-,-,TRBJ2-7,TRBV29-1,CSVTTISTYEQYF,TGCAGCGTAACGACTATCTCTACCTACGAGCAGTACTTC
-,TRBD1,TRBJ1-6,TRBV5-1,CASSVPGQGWDSPLHF,TGCGCCAGCAGCGTCCCGGGACAGGGGTGGGATTCACCCCTCCACTTT
-,TRBD1,TRBJ2-2,TRBV7-2,CASSLVGTGNTGELFF,TGTGCCAGCAGCTTAGTCGGGACAGGGAACACCGGGGAGCTGTTTTTT
-,TRBD2,TRBJ2-7,TRBV9,CASSVEGAGAYEQYF,TGTGCCAGCAGCGTAGAAGGAGCGGGAGCCTACGAGCAGTACTTC
-,-,TRBJ2-6,TRBV5-1,CASSLPLASGANVLTF,TGCGCCAGCAGCTTGCCGTTGGCCTCTGGGGCCAACGTCCTGACTTTC
-,TRBD1,TRBJ2-3,TRBV5-1,CASSAQGASDTQYF,TGCGCCAGCAGCGCCCAGGGGGCATCAGATACGCAGTATTTT
many,-,TRBJ1-6,TRBV4-1,CASSQEVTGESPLHF,TGCGCCAGCAGCCAAGAGGTTACGGGTGAATCACCCCTCCACTTT
-,TRBD1,TRBJ2-7,TRBV10-3,CAIRDPTGEQYF,TGTGCCATCAGGGACCCGACAGGGGAGCAGTACTTC
-,TRBD2,TRBJ2-7,TRBV4-1,CASSLESMGGGSYEQYF,TGCGCCAGCAGCCTAGAGAGTATGGGGGGGGGCTCCTACGAGCAGTACTTC
-,-,TRBJ2-3,TRBV7-2,CASSLRDRSDTQYF,TGTGCCAGCAGCCTACGGGATAGATCAGATACGCAGTATTTT
-,-,TRBJ2-3,TRBV14,CASSDTSTDTQYF,TGTGCCAGCAGCGATACTAGCACAGATACGCAGTATTTT
-,-,TRBJ1-2,TRBV7-2,CASSSSNTRYGYTF,TGTGCCAGCAGCTCGTCGAACACTAGATATGGCTACACCTTC
-,TRBD2,TRBJ2-5,TRBV9,CASSRLGLAETQYF,TGTGCCAGCAGCCGCCTGGGACTAGCCGAGACCCAGTACTTC
-,TRBD1,TRBJ1-6,TRBV19,CASSFSGQGFWESPLHF,TGTGCCAGTAGTTTCTCGGGACAGGGGTTTTGGGAGTCACCCCTCCACTTT
-,TRBD1,TRBJ2-7,TRBV27,CASSYIRTGYYEQYF,TGTGCCAGCAGTTACATCCGGACAGGGTACTACGAGCAGTACTTC
-,-,TRBJ2-1,TRBV6-5,CASSYPGQNEQFF,TGTGCCAGCAGTTATCCCGGTCAAAATGAGCAGTTCTTC
-,TRBD1,TRBJ1-4,TRBV4-2,CASSQPSGTADEKLFF,TGTGCCAGCAGCCAACCCTCCGGGACAGCCGATGAAAAACTGTTTTTT
-,-,TRBJ2-3,TRBV28,CASCGLPSTDTQYF,TGTGCCAGCTGCGGACTCCCGAGCACAGATACGCAGTATTTT
-,-,TRBJ2-2,TRBV28,CASSIPSPGELFF,TGTGCCAGCAGTATCCCCTCTCCCGGGGAGCTGTTTTTT
-,-,TRBJ1-4,TRBV4-3,CASSQGSGNNRNEKLFF,TGCGCCAGCAGCCAAGGGTCAGGGAATAACCGTAATGAAAAACTGTTTTTT
-,TRBD1,TRBJ1-2,TRBV29-1,CSVEAYRGQGGYTF,TGCAGCGTTGAAGCCTACAGGGGGCAGGGTGGCTACACCTTC
-,-,TRBJ2-1,TRBV7-9,CASSLTRANEQFF,TGTGCCAGCAGCTTGACTAGGGCCAATGAGCAGTTCTTC
-,TRBD2,TRBJ2-3,TRBV23-1,CASSQSRLAGYTDTQYF,TGCGCCAGCAGTCAATCTAGGCTAGCGGGGTACACAGATACGCAGTATTTT
-,TRBD1,TRBJ2-7,TRBV5-1,CASSLGAGQGYEQYF,TGCGCCAGCAGCTTGGGAGCCGGACAGGGCTACGAGCAGTACTTC
-,TRBD1,TRBJ1-1,TRBV7-8,CASSFRDRRDMNTEAFF,TGTGCCAGCAGCTTCCGGGACAGGAGGGATATGAACACTGAAGCTTTCTTT
-,TRBD2,TRBJ2-3,TRBV5-1,CASSPGLGGGSADTQYF,TGCGCCAGCAGCCCCGGGCTTGGAGGCGGGAGCGCAGATACGCAGTATTTT
-,-,TRBJ1-1,TRBV15,CATSSSGNTEAFF,TGTGCCACCAGCAGCTCAGGGAACACTGAAGCTTTCTTT
-,TRBD2,TRBJ2-5,TRBV27,CASSGLAGEGRETQYF,TGTGCCAGCAGTGGACTAGCGGGGGAAGGCCGAGAGACCCAGTACTTC
-,-,TRBJ1-1,TRBV7-2,CASSLRAGMNTEAFF,TGTGCCAGCAGCCTACGCGCGGGTATGAACACTGAAGCTTTCTTT
-,-,TRBJ1-5,TRBV5-1,CASSPGDSNQPQHF,TGCGCCAGCAGCCCAGGGGATAGCAATCAGCCCCAGCATTTT
-,TRBD1,TRBJ2-5,TRBV2,CASGGTGRETQYF,TGTGCCAGCGGAGGGACAGGGCGAGAGACCCAGTACTTC
-,-,TRBJ2-1,TRBV20-1,CSAIWWSEQFF,TGCAGTGCTATTTGGTGGAGTGAGCAGTTCTTC